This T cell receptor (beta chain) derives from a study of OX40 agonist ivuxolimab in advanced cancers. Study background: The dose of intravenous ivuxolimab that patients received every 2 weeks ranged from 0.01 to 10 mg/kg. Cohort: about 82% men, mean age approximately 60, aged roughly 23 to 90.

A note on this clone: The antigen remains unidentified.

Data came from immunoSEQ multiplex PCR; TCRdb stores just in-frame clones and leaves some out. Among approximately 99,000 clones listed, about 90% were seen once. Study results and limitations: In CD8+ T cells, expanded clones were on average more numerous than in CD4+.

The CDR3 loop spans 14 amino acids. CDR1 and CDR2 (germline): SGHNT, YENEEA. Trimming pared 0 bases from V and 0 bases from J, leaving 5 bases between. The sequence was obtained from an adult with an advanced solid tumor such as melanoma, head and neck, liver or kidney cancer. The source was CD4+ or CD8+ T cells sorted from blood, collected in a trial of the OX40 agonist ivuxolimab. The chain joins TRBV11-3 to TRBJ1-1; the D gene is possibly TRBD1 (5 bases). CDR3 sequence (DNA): TGTGCCAGCAGCTTAGAACAGGTGAACACTGAAGCTTTCTTT. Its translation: CASSLEQVNTEAFF.